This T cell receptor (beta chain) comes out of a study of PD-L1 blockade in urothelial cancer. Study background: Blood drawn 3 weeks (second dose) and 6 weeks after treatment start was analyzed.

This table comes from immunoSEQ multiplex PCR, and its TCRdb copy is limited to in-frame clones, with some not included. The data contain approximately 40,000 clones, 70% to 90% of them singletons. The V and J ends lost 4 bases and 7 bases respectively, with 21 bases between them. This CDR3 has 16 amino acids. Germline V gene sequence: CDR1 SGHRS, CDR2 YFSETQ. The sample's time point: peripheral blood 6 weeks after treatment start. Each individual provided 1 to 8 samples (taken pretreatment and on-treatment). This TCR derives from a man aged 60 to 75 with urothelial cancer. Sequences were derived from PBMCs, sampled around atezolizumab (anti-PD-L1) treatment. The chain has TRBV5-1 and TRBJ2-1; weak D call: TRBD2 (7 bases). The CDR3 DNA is TGCGCCAGCAGCCCCAGGCCCCAAGGGGGGGCGAATGAGCAGTTCTTC. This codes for CASSPRPQGGANEQFF.